This TCR beta chain was sequenced during a study of blood T cells in healthy people across ages. Points from the study as a whole: Greater diversity and more naive CD4+ cells were seen in long-lived donors than in aged donors. With age, beta diversity per million T cells declined roughly linearly, significantly by approximately 41.

Using a J-beta primer mix together with a sample-barcoded 5' primer, a second PCR was run for roughly 7 to 11 cycles. TCRdb used MiXCR to reprocess the 5' RACE reads, holding one entry per CDR3 protein. The sample records some 700,000 distinct CDR3 sequences, roughly 41% being singletons. There are a few counts of this clonotype. Its specificity is not known. In each sample, at least 6.5 million PBMCs were isolated. There were at least 5.5 micrograms of total RNA extracted from every sample. Trimming took 6 bases from V and 1 from J; bases not matched to a gene: 6. The CDR3 covers 17 residues. The sequencing sample was made of blood. The chain has TRBV12-3 or TRBV12-4 and TRBJ2-1; 13 nucleotides align to TRBD2. The receptor was isolated from a woman in her sixties in good health. The CDR3 sequence: CASSPTSGGFSYNEQFF. CDR3 nucleotide sequence: TGTGCCAGCAGCCCGACTAGCGGGGGGTTTTCCTACAATGAGCAGTTCTTC.